These 17 T cell receptor beta chains were sequenced from one sample in a study of T cell responses to AZD1222 COVID-19 vaccine. Data came from immunoSEQ multiplex PCR; TCRdb stores just in-frame clones and leaves some out. The repertoire holds about 89,000 clones, with approximately 90% as singletons. The starting material was peripheral blood, obtained 28 days after the second AZD1222 dose. The receptors were sampled from an adult who received the AZD1222 COVID-19 vaccine.

The chain links TRBV27 to TRBJ2-3; D not resolved. Trimming shortened V by 6 bases and J by 0 bases, and 7 bases separated the two germline ends. The length of the CDR3 is 13 residues. CDR1 and CDR2 from the germline V gene are MNHEY and SMNVEV (reference sequence). The CDR3 sequence is CASRRPSTDTQYF. The DNA of the CDR3 is TGTGCCAGCAGAAGACCGAGCACAGATACGCAGTATTTT.

The chain joins TRBV28 to TRBJ1-3, with no clear D. Between the trimmed V and J ends, which lost 4 bases and 0 bases, there was a span of 10 bases. The CDR3 has 15 residues. Germline-derived CDR1 and CDR2 are MDHEN and SYDVKM. DNA of the CDR3: TGTGCCAGCAGTTCGGGCGGGGACTCTGGAAACACCATATATTTT. Translating gives CASSSGGDSGNTIYF.

The gene calls are TRBV13 and TRBJ1-4; tentatively, D is TRBD1 (6 bases). The CDR3 spans 16 residues. The germline CDR1 and CDR2 sequences are PRHDT and FYEKMQ (reference sequence). The germline V and J ends were trimmed by 5 bases and 0 bases, with 13 bases remaining between them. This CDR3 reads CASSSRGPATNEKLFF. CDR3 DNA sequence: TGTGCCAGCAGCAGCAGGGGACCCGCAACTAATGAAAAACTGTTTTTT.

The J gene is TRBJ1-1, the V gene TRBV18, with 11 nucleotides matching TRBD1. CDR1 and CDR2 (germline): KGHSH, LQKENI. The CDR3 runs to 14 residues. The V and J ends lost 4 bases and 5 bases, in that order; junction bases with no gene match: 3. CDR3 protein: CASSLGQGETEAFF. CDR3 bases: TGTGCCAGCTCACTGGGACAGGGGGAAACTGAAGCTTTCTTT. Full variable domain (rest looked up from reference TRBV18 and TRBJ1-1): NAGVMQNPRHLVRRRGQEARLRCSPMKGHSHVYWYRQLPEEGLKFMVYLQKENIIDESGMPKERFSAEFPKEGPSILRIQQVVRGDSAAYFCASSLGQGETEAFFGQGTRLTVV.

The rearrangement uses TRBV7-9 and TRBJ1-1; tentative D call: TRBD1 (6 bases). The CDR3 spans 14 residues. CDR1 and CDR2 (germline): SEHNR, FQNEAQ (reference sequence). Trimming cost V 1 base and J 4 bases, with 10 bases left between them. Written as DNA, the CDR3 is TGTGCCAGCAGCTTAGACAGGGCGAGCACTGAAGCTTTCTTT. It specifies CASSLDRASTEAFF.

J is TRBJ2-1 and V is TRBV2, with 11 bases identical to TRBD2. J was trimmed by 6 bases and V by 6 bases; bases with no gene match: 7. CDR3 length: 15 amino acids. Germline CDR1 is SNHLY and CDR2 is FYNNEI. DNA for the CDR3: TGTGCCAGCAGCCTTAGCGGGGGGGCTCGCAATGAGCAGTTCTTC. It specifies CASSLSGGARNEQFF.

The count of this clone is one. The V and J genes are TRBV5-1 and TRBJ2-6, with 12 positions matching TRBD1. Trimming took 5 bases from V and 3 from J; bases not matched to a gene: 6. Germline CDR1 is SGHRS and CDR2 is YFSETQ. The CDR3 covers 17 residues. The CDR3 protein is CASSRGTGGYGANVLTF. The CDR3 coding sequence is TGCGCCAGCAGTCGCGGGACAGGGGGCTATGGGGCCAACGTCCTGACTTTC.

This clone was seen once. CDR3: CASSQSRADYGYTF. CDR3 DNA: TGTGCCAGCAGCCAAAGCAGGGCGGACTATGGCTACACCTTC. V and J are TRBV5-8 and TRBJ1-2; a possible D gene is TRBD1 (5 bases). The V gene lost 4 bases and the J gene lost 3 bases, with 13 bases spanning the gap. The CDR3 loop spans 14 amino acids. Germline lookup yields CDR1 SGHTS and CDR2 YDEGEE.

The genes are TRBV10-2 and TRBJ1-1, with D unclear. CDR1 WSHSY and CDR2 SAAADI come from the germline V gene. Deletions cut 4 bases from V and 0 bases from J, with 0 bases between. The CDR3 is 11 residues long. CDR3 sequence reads: CASSVNTEAFF. The CDR3 bases are TGCGCCAGCAGTGTGAACACTGAAGCTTTCTTT.

The rearrangement joins TRBV5-8 to TRBJ1-2, with TRBD1 identical over 8 bases. Per the germline V gene, CDR1 is SGHTS and CDR2 is YDEGEE. V shed 3 bases, J shed 2 bases, and the junction held 9 bases outside the gene matches. The CDR3 is 16 residues long. The CDR3: CASSSLTRTGNYGYTF. The DNA for the CDR3 is TGTGCCAGCAGCTCATTAACTCGGACAGGGAACTATGGCTACACCTTC.

V usage is TRBV28 and J usage is TRBJ1-1; D remains unclear. The CDR3 has 12 amino acids. CDR1 is MDHEN and CDR2 is SYDVKM in the germline V gene. V lost 10 bases, J lost 4 bases, and 13 bases lay in between. This CDR3 reads CATSTAATEAFF. The CDR3 region has the DNA TGTGCCACCTCCACGGCGGCCACTGAAGCTTTCTTT.

J is TRBJ1-2 and V is TRBV5-4, with a tentative D call TRBD1 (6 bases). V shed 2 bases and J shed 6 bases, with 14 bases lying between them. Germline lookup yields CDR1 SGHNT and CDR2 YYREEE (reference sequence). This CDR3 is built from 14 residues. CDR3: CASSFRGGANGYTF. CDR3 bases: TGTGCCAGCAGCTTCCGCGGGGGCGCCAATGGCTACACCTTC.

The chain uses TRBV29-1 and TRBJ2-7; no clear D. V was cut by 1 base and J by 4 bases, with 14 bases left in between. The CDR3 is 14 amino acids. Germline V lookup: CDR1 SQVTM, CDR2 ANQGSEA. The CDR3 coding sequence is TGCAGCGTTGAAGTAGGGCCCACTCTATACGAGCAGTACTTC. Its translation: CSVEVGPTLYEQYF.

This clone was recorded only once. V and J are TRBV6-5 and TRBJ1-2; 7 bases are shared with TRBD1. The CDR3 is 15 residues long. J gave up 2 bases and V 5 bases, and 8 bases lay outside the gene matches. Germline V gene lookup returns CDR1 MNHEY and CDR2 SVGAGI. The chain's CDR3 is CASSPSPGQNYGYTF. CDR3 coding DNA: TGTGCCAGCAGTCCCTCGCCGGGACAGAACTATGGCTACACCTTC.

This clone was observed a single time. V and J are TRBV19 and TRBJ1-5; D is uncertain. The V end was cut by 7 bases, the J end by 5 bases, with 9 bases between. CDR1 and CDR2 from the germline V gene are LNHDA and SQIVND (reference sequence). This CDR3 has 12 amino acids. CDR3 loop: CASKSSHQPQHF. The CDR3 nucleotides read TGTGCCAGTAAGAGCAGCCATCAGCCCCAGCATTTT.

J is TRBJ1-4 and V is TRBV9, with D possibly matching TRBD1 (5 bases). The CDR3 is made up of 15 amino acids. V lost 4 bases and J lost 8, with 18 bases in between. Looked up from germline, CDR1 is SGDLS and CDR2 is YYNGEE. In nucleotides, the CDR3 is TGTGCCAGCAGCCCCCTGGGCCTCCGGGGGGAAAAACTGTTTTTT. Its protein product is CASSPLGLRGEKLFF. Drawing the rest from reference TRBV9 and TRBJ1-4, the complete variable domain is DSGVTQTPKHLITATGQRVTLRCSPRSGDLSVYWYQQSLDQGLQFLIQYYNGEERAKGNILERFSAQQFPDLHSELNLSSLELGDSALYFCASSPLGLRGEKLFFGSGTQLSVL.

The CDR3 is CATSDLNEQFF. DNA of the CDR3: TGTGCCACCAGTGACCTTAATGAGCAGTTCTTC. V and J are TRBV24-1 and TRBJ2-1; D is ambiguous. The CDR3 runs 11 residues. V lost 4 bases and J 7 bases, leaving 4 bases between the germline ends. Per the germline V gene, CDR1 is KGHDR and CDR2 is SFDVKD.